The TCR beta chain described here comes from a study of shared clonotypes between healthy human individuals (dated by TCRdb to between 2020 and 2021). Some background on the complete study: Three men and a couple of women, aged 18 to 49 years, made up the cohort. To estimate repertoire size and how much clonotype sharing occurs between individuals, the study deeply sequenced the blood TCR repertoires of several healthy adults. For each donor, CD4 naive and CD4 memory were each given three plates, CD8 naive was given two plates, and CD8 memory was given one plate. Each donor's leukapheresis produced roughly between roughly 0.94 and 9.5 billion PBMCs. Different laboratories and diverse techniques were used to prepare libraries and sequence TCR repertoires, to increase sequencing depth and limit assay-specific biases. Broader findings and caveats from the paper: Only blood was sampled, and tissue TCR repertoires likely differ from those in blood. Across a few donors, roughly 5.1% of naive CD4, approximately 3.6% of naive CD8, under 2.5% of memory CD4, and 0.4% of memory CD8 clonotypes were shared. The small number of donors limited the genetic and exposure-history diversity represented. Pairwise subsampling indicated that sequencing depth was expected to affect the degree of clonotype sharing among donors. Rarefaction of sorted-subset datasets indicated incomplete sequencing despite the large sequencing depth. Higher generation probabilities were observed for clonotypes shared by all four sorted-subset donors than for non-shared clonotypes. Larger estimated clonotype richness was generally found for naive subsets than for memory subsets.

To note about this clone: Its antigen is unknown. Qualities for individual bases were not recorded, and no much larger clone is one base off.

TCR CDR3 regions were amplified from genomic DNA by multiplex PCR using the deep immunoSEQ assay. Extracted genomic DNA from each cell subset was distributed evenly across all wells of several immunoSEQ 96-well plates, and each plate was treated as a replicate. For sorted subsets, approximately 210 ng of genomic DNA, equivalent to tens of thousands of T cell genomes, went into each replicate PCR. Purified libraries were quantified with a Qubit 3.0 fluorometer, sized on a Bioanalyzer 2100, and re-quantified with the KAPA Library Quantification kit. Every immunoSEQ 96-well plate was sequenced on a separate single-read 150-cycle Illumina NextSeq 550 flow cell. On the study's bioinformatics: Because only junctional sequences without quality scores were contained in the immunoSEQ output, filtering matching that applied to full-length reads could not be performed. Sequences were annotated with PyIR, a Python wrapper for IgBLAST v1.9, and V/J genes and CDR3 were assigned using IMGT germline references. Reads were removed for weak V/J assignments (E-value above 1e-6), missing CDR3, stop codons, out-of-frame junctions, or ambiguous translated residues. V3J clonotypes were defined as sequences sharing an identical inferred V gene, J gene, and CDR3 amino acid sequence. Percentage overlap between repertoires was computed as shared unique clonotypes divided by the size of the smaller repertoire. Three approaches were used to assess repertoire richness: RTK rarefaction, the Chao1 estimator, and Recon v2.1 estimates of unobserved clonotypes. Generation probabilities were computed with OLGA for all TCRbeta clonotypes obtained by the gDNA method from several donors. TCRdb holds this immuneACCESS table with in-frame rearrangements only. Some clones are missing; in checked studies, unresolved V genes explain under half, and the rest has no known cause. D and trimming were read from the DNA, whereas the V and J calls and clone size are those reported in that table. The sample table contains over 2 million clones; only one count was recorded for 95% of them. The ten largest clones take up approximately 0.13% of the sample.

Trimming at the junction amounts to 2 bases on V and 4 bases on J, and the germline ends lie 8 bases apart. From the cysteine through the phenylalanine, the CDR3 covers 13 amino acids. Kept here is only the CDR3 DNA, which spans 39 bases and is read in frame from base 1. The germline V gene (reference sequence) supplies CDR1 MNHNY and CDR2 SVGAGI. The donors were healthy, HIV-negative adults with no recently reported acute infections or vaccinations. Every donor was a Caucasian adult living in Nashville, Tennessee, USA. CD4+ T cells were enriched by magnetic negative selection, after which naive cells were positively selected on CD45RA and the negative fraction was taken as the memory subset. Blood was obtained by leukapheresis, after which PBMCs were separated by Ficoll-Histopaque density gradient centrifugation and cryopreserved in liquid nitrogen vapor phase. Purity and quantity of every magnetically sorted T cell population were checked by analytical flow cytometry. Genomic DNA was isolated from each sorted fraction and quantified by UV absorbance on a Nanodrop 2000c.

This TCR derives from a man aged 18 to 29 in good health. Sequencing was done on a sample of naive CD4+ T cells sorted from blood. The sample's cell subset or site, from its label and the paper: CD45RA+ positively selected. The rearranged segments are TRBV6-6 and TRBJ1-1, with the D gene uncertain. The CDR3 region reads CASSYQAATEAFF. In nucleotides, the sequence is TGTGCCAGCAGTTACCAGGCTGCCACTGAAGCTTTCTTT.